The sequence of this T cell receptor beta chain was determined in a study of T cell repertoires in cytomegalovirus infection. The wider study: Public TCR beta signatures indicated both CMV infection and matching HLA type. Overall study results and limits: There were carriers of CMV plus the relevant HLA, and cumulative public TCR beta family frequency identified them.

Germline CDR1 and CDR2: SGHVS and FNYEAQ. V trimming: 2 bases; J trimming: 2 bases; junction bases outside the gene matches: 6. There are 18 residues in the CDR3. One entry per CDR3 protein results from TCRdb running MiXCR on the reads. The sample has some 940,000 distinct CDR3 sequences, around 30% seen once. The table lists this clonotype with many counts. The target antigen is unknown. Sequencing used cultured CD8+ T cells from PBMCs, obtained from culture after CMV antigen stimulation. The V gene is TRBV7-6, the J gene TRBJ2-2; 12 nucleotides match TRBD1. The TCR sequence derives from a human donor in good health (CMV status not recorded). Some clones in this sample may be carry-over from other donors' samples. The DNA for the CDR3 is TGTGCCAGCAGCTTATCGGCTGGGACAGGGGGCAACACCGGGGAGCTGTTTTTT. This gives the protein CASSLSAGTGGNTGELFF.